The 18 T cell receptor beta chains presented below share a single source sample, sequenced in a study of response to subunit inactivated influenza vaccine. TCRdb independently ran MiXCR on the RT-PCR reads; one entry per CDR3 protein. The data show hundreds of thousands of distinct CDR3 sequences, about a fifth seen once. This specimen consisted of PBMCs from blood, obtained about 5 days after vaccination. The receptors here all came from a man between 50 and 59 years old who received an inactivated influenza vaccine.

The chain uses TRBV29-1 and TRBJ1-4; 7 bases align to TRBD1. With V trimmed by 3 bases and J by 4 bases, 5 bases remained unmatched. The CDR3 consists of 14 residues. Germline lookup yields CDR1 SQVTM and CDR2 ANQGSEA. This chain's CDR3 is CSVEDRDSNEKLFF. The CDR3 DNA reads TGCAGCGTTGAGGACCGGGACAGTAATGAAAAACTGTTTTTT.

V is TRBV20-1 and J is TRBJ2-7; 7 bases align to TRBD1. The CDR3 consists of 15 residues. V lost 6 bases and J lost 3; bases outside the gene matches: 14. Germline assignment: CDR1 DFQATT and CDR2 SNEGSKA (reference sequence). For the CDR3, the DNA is TGCAGTGCAAACTCCCCAGACAGGGAGTACTACGAGCAGTACTTC. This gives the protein CSANSPDREYYEQYF.

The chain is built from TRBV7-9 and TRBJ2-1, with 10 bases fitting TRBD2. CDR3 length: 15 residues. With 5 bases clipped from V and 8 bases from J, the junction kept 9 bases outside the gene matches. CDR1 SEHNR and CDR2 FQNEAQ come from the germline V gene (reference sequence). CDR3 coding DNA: TGTGCCAGCAGCCACCGCGGGACTAGCGTATATGAGCAGTTCTTC. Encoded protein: CASSHRGTSVYEQFF. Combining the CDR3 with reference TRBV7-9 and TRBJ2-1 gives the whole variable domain DTGVSQNPRHKITKRGQNVTFRCDPISEHNRLYWYRQTLGQGPEFLTYFQNEAQLEKSRLLSDRFSAERPKGSFSTLEIQRTEQGDSAMYLCASSHRGTSVYEQFFGPGTRLTVL.

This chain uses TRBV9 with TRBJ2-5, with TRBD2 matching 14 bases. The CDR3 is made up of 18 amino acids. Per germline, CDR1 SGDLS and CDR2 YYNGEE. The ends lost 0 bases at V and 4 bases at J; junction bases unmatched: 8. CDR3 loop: CASSVGLSTSGRGETQYF. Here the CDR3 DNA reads TGTGCCAGCAGCGTAGGTCTTTCGACTAGCGGGAGGGGAGAGACCCAGTACTTC.

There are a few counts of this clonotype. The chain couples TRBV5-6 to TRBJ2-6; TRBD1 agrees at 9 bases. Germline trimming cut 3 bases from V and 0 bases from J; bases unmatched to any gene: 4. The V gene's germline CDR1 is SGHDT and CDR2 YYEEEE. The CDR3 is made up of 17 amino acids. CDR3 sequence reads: CASSWDRVSSGANVLTF. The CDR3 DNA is TGTGCCAGCAGCTGGGACAGGGTTAGCTCTGGGGCCAACGTCCTGACTTTC. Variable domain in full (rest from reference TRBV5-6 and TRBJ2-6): DAGVTQSPTHLIKTRGQQVTLRCSPKSGHDTVSWYQQALGQGPQFIFQYYEEEERQRGNFPDRFSGHQFPNYSSELNVNALLLGDSALYLCASSWDRVSSGANVLTFGAGSRLTVL.

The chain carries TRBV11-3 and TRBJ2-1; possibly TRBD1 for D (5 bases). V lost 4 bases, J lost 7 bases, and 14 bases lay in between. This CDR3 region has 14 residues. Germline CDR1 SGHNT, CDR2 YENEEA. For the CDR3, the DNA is TGTGCCAGCAGCTCGACAGTGGCCGCTAATGAGCAGTTCTTC. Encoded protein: CASSSTVAANEQFF.

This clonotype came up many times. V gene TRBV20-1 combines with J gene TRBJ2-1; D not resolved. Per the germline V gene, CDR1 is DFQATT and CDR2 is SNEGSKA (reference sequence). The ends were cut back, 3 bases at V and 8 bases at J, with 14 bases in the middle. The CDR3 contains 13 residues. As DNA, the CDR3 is TGCAGTGCTAGGGATCCTTATAGGGATGAGCAGTTCTTC. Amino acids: CSARDPYRDEQFF.

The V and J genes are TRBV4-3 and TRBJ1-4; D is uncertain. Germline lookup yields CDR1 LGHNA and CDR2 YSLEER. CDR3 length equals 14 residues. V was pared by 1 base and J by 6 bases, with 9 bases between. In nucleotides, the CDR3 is TGCGCCAGCAGCCAAGTAGGCAGTTATGAAAAACTGTTTTTT. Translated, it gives CASSQVGSYEKLFF.

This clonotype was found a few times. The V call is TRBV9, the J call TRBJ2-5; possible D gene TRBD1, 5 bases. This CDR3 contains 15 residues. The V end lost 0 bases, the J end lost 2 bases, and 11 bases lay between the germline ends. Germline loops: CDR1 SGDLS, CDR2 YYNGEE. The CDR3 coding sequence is TGTGCCAGCAGCGTAGGGCTGGGGCAGCAAGAGACCCAGTACTTC. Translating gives CASSVGLGQQETQYF.

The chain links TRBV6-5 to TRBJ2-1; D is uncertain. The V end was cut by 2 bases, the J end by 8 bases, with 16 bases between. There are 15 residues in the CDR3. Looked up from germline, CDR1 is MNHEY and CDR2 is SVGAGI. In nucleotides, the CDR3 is TGTGCCAGCAGTTACGTCTGGTTAGGGATCGATGAGCAGTTCTTC. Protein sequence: CASSYVWLGIDEQFF.

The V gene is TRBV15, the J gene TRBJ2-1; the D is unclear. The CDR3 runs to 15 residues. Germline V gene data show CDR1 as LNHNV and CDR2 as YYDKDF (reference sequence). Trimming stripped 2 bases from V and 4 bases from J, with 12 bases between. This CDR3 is CATSRRSNQYNEQFF. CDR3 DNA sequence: TGTGCCACCAGCAGAAGGAGTAACCAGTACAATGAGCAGTTCTTC. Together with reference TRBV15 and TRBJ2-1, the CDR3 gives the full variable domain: DAMVIQNPRYQVTQFGKPVTLSCSQTLNHNVMYWYQQKSSQAPKLLFHYYDKDFNNEADTPDNFQSRRPNTSFCFLDIRSPGLGDTAMYLCATSRRSNQYNEQFFGPGTRLTVL.

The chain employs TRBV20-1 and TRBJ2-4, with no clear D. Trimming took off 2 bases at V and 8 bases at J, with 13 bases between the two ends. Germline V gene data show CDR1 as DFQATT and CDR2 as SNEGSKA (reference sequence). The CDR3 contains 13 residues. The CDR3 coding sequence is TGCAGTGCTAGACCCGTCGGAGTTGACATTCAGTACTTC. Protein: CSARPVGVDIQYF.

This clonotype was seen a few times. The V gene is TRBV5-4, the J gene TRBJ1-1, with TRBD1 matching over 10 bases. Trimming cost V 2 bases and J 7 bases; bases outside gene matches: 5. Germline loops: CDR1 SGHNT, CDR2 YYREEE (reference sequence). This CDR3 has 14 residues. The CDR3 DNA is TGTGCCAGCAGCTTCGGGACAGGGGTGGTTGAAGCTTTCTTT. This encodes CASSFGTGVVEAFF. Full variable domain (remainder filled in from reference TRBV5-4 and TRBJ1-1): ETGVTQSPTHLIKTRGQQVTLRCSSQSGHNTVSWYQQALGQGPQFIFQYYREEENGRGNFPPRFSGLQFPNYSSELNVNALELDDSALYLCASSFGTGVVEAFFGQGTRLTVV.

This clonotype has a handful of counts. Written as DNA, the CDR3 is TGCGCCAGCAGCTTAACCCCCGATGAGCAGTTCTTC. Amino acids: CASSLTPDEQFF. The V and J genes are TRBV5-1 and TRBJ2-1; no reliable D call. Trimming removed 2 bases from V and 8 bases from J, with 8 bases in between. CDR1 and CDR2 (germline): SGHRS, YFSETQ. The CDR3 contains 12 residues.

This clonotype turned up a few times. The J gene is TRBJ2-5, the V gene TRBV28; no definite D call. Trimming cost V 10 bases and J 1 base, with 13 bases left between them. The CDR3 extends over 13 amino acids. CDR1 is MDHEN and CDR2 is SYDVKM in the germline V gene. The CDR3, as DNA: TGTGCCACCCTACCCGACATCCAAGAGACCCAGTACTTC. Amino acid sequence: CATLPDIQETQYF.

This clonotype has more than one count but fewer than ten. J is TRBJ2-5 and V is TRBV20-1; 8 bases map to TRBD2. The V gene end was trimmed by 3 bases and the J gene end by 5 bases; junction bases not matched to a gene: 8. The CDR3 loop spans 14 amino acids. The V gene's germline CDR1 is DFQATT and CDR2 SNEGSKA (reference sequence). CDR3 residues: CSASGGAVGETQYF. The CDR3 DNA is TGCAGTGCTAGCGGGGGGGCCGTGGGGGAGACCCAGTACTTC.

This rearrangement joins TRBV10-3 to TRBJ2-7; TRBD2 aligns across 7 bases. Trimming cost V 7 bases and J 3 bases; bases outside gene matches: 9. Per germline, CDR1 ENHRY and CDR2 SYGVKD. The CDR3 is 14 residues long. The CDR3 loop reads CAIKGRVVSYEQYF. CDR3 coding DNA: TGTGCCATCAAGGGGAGGGTTGTTAGCTACGAGCAGTACTTC.

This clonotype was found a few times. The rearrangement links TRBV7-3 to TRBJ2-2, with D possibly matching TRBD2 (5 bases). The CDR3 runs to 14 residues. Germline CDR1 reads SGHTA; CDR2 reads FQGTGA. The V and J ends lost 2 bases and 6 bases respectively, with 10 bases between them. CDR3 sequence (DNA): TGTGCCAGCAGCTTAGGACGAGCGGCCGGGGAGCTGTTTTTT. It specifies CASSLGRAAGELFF.